One and the same sample provided the 3 T cell receptor beta chains below, sequenced in a study of blood T cells in healthy people across ages. For the second PCR, which ran for about 6 to 11 cycles, a sample-barcoded 5' primer and a J-beta primer mix were used. Each CDR3 protein gets one entry after TCRdb re-called the 5' RACE reads with MiXCR. The data show some 1,500,000 distinct CDR3 sequences, 40% to 45% seen once. Sequenced input: blood. Source of these receptors: a woman between 18 and 29 years old in good health.

This clonotype was seen a handful of times. V and J are TRBV4-1 and TRBJ1-1; TRBD1 matches 8 bases. CDR1 and CDR2 from the germline V gene are MGHRA and YSYEKL. This CDR3 spans 15 amino acids. V dropped 1 base and J dropped 1; count of bases not matched to a gene: 2. The CDR3 DNA sequence: TGCGCCAGCAGCCAAGGGGGACAGGAGAACACTGAAGCTTTCTTT. It yields the protein CASSQGGQENTEAFF.

In regard to this clonotype: The junction does not match germline at one end; this may be a read error. The rearrangement joins TRBV4-1 to TRBJ2-3; TRBD2 matches 12 bases. Germline V gives CDR1 MGHRA, CDR2 YSYEKL. The CDR3 has 19 amino acids. The chain's CDR3 is CASSQDSRSLAGGLDTQCF. The CDR3 nucleotides read TGCGCCAGCAGCCAAGATTCCAGATCACTAGCGGGGGGCCTAGATACGCAGTGTTTT.

This sequence joins TRBV5-6 and TRBJ1-1; 8 nucleotides line up with TRBD1. Germline V gives CDR1 SGHDT, CDR2 YYEEEE. CDR3 size: 16 residues. Trimming at V came to 0 bases and at J to 5 bases, leaving 9 bases not matched to a gene. The CDR3 spells CASSLGLRGRGTEAFF. DNA for the CDR3: TGTGCCAGCAGCTTGGGCCTCAGGGGGCGAGGAACTGAAGCTTTCTTT.